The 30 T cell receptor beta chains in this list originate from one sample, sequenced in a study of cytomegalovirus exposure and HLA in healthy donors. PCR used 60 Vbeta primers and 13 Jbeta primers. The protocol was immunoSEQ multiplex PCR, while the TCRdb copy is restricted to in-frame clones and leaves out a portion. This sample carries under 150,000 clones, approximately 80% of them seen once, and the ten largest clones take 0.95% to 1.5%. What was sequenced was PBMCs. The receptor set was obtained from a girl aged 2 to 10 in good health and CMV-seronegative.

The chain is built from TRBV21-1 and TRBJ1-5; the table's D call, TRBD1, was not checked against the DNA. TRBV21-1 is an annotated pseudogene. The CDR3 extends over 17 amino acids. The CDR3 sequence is CASTGQGGRIRNQPQHF. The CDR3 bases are TGTGCCAGCACCGGACAGGGGGGAAGGATTCGCAATCAGCCCCAGCATTTT.

Here the CDR3 reads CASSFRGYEQYF. DNA of the CDR3: TGTGCCAGCAGTTTTAGGGGGTACGAGCAGTACTTC. This chain links TRBV27 with TRBJ2-7; possibly TRBD1 for D (6 bases). V dropped 3 bases and J dropped 4 bases, with 7 bases sitting between them. The CDR3 loop spans 12 amino acids. Germline V lookup: CDR1 MNHEY, CDR2 SMNVEV (reference sequence).

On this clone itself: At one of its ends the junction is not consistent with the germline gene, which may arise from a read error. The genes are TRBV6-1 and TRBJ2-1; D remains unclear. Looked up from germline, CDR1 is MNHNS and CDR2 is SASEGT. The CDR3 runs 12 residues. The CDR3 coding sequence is TGTGCCAGCAGTGAATCAGGATGTGGTAGAGTCTTC. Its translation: CASSESGCGRVF.

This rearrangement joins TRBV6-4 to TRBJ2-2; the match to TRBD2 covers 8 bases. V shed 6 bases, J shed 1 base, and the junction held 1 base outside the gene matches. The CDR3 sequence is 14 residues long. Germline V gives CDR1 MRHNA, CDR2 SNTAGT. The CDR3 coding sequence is TGTGCCAGCAGGACTAGCGAGAACACCGGGGAGCTGTTTTTT. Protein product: CASRTSENTGELFF.

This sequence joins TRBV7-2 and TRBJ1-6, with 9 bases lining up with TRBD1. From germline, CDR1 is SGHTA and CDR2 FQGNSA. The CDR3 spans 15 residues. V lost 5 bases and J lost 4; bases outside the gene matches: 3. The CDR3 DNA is TGTGCCAGCAGCACCGGGACAGGGTATAATTCACCCCTCCACTTT. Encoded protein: CASSTGTGYNSPLHF.

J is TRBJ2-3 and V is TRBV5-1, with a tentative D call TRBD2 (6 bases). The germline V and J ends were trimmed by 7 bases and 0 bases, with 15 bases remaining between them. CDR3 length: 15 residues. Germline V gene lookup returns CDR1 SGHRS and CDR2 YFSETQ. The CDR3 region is CASAVGGTSTDTQYF. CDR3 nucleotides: TGCGCCAGCGCCGTCGGGGGTACTAGCACAGATACGCAGTATTTT.

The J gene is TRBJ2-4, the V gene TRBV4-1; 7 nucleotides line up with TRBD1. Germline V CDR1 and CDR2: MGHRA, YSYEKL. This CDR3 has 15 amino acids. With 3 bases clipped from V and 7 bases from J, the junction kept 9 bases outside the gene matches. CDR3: CASSQDKGQLNIQYF. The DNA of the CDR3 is TGCGCCAGCAGCCAGGATAAGGGACAGTTGAACATTCAGTACTTC.

In DNA, the CDR3 is TGTGCCAGCAGACCTCAGACAGGGGTAAGCCCTAATGAAAAACTGTTTTTT. It is translated as CASRPQTGVSPNEKLFF. The rearrangement uses TRBV25-1 and TRBJ1-4; the match to TRBD1 covers 8 bases. Germline V gene data show CDR1 as MGHDK and CDR2 as SYGVNS. The V gene end was trimmed by 6 bases and the J gene end by 3 bases; junction bases not matched to a gene: 12. This CDR3 has 17 amino acids. The full variable domain, completed using reference TRBV25-1 and TRBJ1-4, is EADIYQTPRYLVIGTGKKITLECSQTMGHDKMYWYQQDPGMELHLIHYSYGVNSTEKGDLSSESTVSRIRTEHFPLTLESARPSHTSQYLCASRPQTGVSPNEKLFFGSGTQLSVL.

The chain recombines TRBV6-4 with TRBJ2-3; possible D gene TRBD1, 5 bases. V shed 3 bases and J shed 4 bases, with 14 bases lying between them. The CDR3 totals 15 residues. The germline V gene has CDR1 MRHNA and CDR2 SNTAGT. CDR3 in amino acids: CASSESQKGADTQYF. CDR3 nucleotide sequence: TGTGCCAGCAGTGAGTCCCAGAAAGGGGCAGATACGCAGTATTTT.

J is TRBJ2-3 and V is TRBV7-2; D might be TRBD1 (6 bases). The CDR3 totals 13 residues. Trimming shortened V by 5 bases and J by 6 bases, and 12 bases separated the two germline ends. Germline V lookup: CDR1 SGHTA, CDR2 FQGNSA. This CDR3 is CASSRDRSDTQYF. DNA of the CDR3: TGTGCCAGCAGCCGCGACAGGTCCGATACGCAGTATTTT.

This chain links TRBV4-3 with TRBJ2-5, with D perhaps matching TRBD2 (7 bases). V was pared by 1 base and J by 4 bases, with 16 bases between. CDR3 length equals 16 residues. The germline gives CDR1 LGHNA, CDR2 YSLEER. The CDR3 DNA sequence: TGCGCCAGCAGCCAAGTGGTATCCGGGGGGCTAGAGACCCAGTACTTC. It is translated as CASSQVVSGGLETQYF.

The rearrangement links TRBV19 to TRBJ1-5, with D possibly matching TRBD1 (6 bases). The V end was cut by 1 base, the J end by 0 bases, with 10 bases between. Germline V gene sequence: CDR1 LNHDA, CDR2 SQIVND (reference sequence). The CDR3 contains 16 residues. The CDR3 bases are TGTGCCAGTAGTATAGGGCCCAGGGGTAGCAATCAGCCCCAGCATTTT. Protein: CASSIGPRGSNQPQHF.

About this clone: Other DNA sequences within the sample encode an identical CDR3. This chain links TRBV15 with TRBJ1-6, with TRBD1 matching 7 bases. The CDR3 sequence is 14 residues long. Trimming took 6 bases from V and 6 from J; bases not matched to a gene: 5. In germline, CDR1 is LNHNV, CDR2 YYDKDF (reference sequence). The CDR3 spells CATREDRTNSPLHF. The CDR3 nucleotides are TGTGCCACCAGGGAGGACAGGACTAATTCACCCCTCCACTTT.

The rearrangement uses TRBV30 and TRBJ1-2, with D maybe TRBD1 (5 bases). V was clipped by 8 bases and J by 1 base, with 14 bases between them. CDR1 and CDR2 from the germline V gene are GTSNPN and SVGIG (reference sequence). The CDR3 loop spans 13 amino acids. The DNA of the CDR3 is TGTGCCACCTGGAACGGGGGTAACTATGGCTACACCTTC. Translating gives CATWNGGNYGYTF.

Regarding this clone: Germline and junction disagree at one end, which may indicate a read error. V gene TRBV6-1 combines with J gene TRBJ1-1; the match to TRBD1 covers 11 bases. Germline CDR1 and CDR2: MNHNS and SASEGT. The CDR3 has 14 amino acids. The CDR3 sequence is CASRDRGRIGVGVF. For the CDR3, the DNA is TGTGCCAGCAGGGACAGGGGGCGAATTGGTGTGGGGGTCTTT.

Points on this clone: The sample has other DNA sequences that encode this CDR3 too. The CDR3 DNA follows: TGCGCCAGCAGCCAAGGAGGCAATGAGCAGTTCTTC. Amino acid sequence: CASSQGGNEQFF. This chain joins TRBV4-1 and TRBJ2-1; D is unclear. V was clipped by 1 base and J by 6 bases, with 4 bases between them. The CDR3 runs 12 residues. Germline V lookup: CDR1 MGHRA, CDR2 YSYEKL.

This CDR3 is CASSQVIAGGQETQYF. The CDR3 coding sequence is TGTGCCAGCAGCCAAGTCATAGCGGGGGGGCAAGAGACCCAGTACTTC. The chain carries TRBV4-2 and TRBJ2-5; TRBD2 matches 11 bases. Germline-derived CDR1 and CDR2 are LGHNA and YNFKEQ. The CDR3 runs to 16 residues. V trimming: 1 base; J trimming: 2 bases; junction bases outside the gene matches: 3.

The CDR3 coding sequence is TGTGCCAGCAGTTTGGGTCTAGATCACAATGAGCAGTTCTTC. Its protein product is CASSLGLDHNEQFF. This chain connects TRBV27 to TRBJ2-1; D gene uncertain. V lost 3 bases and J lost 5, with 11 bases in between. Germline CDR1 is MNHEY and CDR2 is SMNVEV (reference sequence). The CDR3 has 14 residues.

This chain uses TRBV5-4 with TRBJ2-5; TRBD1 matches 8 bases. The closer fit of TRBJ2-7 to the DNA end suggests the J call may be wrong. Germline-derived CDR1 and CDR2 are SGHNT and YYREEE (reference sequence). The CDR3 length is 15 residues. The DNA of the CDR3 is TGTGCCAGCAGCTTGGTGGCAGGGGGCTTAAACGAGCAGTACTTC. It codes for CASSLVAGGLNEQYF.

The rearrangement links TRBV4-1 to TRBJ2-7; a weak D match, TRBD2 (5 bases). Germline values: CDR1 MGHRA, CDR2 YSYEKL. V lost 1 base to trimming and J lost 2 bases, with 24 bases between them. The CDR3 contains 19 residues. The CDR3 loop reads CASSQGPLVRRKDPYEQYF. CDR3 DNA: TGCGCCAGCAGCCAAGGCCCACTGGTCAGGAGGAAAGACCCCTACGAGCAGTACTTC.

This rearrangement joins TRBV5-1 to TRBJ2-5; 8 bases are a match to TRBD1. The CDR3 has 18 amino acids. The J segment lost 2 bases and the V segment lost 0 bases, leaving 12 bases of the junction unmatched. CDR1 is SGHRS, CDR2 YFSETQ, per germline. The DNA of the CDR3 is TGCGCCAGCAGCTTGGCCCTCACAGGGGGTTTAAGACAAGAGACCCAGTACTTC. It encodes CASSLALTGGLRQETQYF.

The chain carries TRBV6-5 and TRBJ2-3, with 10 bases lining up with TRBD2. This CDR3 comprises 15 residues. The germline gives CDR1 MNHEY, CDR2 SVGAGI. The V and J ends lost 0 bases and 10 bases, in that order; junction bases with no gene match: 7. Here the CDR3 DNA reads TGTGCCAGCAGTTACTCGACACTAACTAGCGGGGCGCAGTATTTT. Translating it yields CASSYSTLTSGAQYF.

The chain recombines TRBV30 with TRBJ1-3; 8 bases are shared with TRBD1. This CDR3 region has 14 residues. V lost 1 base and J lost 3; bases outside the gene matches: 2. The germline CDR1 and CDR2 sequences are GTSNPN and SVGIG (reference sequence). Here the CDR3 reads CAWSGDRIGNTIYF. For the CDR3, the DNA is TGTGCCTGGAGTGGGGACAGGATTGGAAACACCATATATTTT.

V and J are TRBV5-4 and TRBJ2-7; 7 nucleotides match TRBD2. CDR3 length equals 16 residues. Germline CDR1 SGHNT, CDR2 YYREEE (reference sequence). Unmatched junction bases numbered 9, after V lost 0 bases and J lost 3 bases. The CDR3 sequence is CASSLGPGLSHYEQYF. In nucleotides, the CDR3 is TGTGCCAGCAGCTTGGGACCGGGACTATCACACTACGAGCAGTACTTC.

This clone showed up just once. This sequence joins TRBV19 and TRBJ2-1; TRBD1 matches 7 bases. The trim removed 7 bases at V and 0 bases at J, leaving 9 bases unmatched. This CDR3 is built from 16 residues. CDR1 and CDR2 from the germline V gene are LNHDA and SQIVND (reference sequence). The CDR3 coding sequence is TGTGCCAGTAAGAAACAGGGGCAGAGCTCCTACAATGAGCAGTTCTTC. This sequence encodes CASKKQGQSSYNEQFF.

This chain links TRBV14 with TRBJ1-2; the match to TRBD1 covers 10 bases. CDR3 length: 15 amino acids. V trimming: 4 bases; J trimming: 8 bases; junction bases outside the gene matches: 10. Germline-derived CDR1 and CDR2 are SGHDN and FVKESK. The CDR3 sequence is CASSPRRQGAQGYTF. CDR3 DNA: TGTGCCAGCAGCCCAAGAAGACAGGGGGCGCAAGGCTACACCTTC.

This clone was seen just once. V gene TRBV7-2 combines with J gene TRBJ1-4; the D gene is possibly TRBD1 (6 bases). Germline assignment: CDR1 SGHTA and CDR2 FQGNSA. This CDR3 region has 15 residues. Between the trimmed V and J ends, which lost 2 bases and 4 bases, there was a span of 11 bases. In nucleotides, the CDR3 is TGTGCCAGCAGCTTACAGGGGTCCCATAATGAAAAACTGTTTTTT. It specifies CASSLQGSHNEKLFF.

The CDR3 DNA is TGTGCCAGCAGCGTCGGGACATCCCTCGCTAATGAAAAACTGTTTTTT. Translation gives CASSVGTSLANEKLFF. The V call is TRBV9, the J call TRBJ1-4; D possibly corresponds to TRBD1 (6 bases). The CDR3 is made up of 16 amino acids. V dropped 2 bases and J dropped 3 bases, with 14 bases sitting between them. The germline gives CDR1 SGDLS, CDR2 YYNGEE.

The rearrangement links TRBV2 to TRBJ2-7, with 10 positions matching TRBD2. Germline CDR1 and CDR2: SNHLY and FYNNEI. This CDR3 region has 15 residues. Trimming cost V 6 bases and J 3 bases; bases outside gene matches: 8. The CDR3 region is CASRSSGGPYYEQYF. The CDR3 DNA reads TGTGCCAGCAGAAGTAGCGGGGGGCCTTACTACGAGCAGTACTTC.

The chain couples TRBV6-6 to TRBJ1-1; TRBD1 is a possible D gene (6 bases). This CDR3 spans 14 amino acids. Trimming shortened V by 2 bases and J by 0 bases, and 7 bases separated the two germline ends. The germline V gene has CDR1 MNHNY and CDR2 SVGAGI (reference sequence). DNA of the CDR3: TGTGCCAGCAGTTACGGGACACTGAACACTGAAGCTTTCTTT. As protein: CASSYGTLNTEAFF.